The next 12 T cell receptor beta chains were all read from a single sample in a study of CD8+CD57+ T cells in acquired aplastic anemia. Sequencing was done on patients that had shown CD8+CD57+ cell expansion by flow cytometry. The use of genomic DNA as template underpinned the TCR beta VDJ and CDR3 profiling. TCRdb reanalysed the reads using MiXCR and keeps one entry per CDR3 protein. The sample yields some 200,000 distinct CDR3 sequences, around 48% seen once. Sequencing input: sorted CD4+, CD8+, or CD8+CD57+ T cells (not recorded which) from PBMCs. The receptors come from a human donor with aplastic anemia.

This clonotype has ten or more counts. The chain employs TRBV7-9 and TRBJ1-6; TRBD1 aligns across 7 bases. V was pared by 3 bases and J by 8 bases, with 4 bases of the junction left unmatched. From germline, CDR1 is SEHNR and CDR2 FQNEAQ (reference sequence). The CDR3 covers 14 residues. Here the CDR3 reads CASSLDRTDSPLHF. The CDR3 DNA follows: TGTGCCAGCAGCTTGGACAGGACAGATTCACCCCTCCACTTT.

This chain joins TRBV2 and TRBJ1-4, with 9 bases aligning to TRBD1. The CDR3 has 14 amino acids. J lost 6 bases, V lost 3 bases, and 2 bases had no gene match. Germline V gene lookup returns CDR1 SNHLY and CDR2 FYNNEI. CDR3 bases: TGTGCCAGCAGTGAGCGGACAGGGGATGAAAAACTGTTTTTT. This encodes CASSERTGDEKLFF.

The CDR3 sequence: CASSGDTRETQYF. The CDR3 DNA is TGTGCCAGCAGTGGGGACACAAGGGAGACCCAGTACTTC. The rearrangement uses TRBV2 and TRBJ2-5, with TRBD1 as a possible D gene (6 bases). Per the germline V gene, CDR1 is SNHLY and CDR2 is FYNNEI. This CDR3 has 13 amino acids. Trimming stripped 4 bases from V and 5 bases from J, with 11 bases between.

This clonotype was counted at least ten times. The chain joins TRBV6-1 to TRBJ2-7, with 7 bases identical to TRBD2. Germline V gene sequence: CDR1 MNHNS, CDR2 SASEGT. There are 14 residues in the CDR3. The junction had 4 bases not matched to a gene; V was cut back by 4 bases and J by 1 base. CDR3 coding DNA: TGTGCCAGCAGTGGGGAGGGGCCTTCCTACGAGCAGTACTTC. This codes for CASSGEGPSYEQYF.

Points on this clonotype: A single base separates this from a much larger clone, so it may be a read error. The conserved phenylalanine or tryptophan is not found at the CDR3 terminus, so this likely reflects a read error. The chain is built from TRBV5-1 and TRBJ2-1; 8 nucleotides line up with TRBD2. This CDR3 is built from 13 residues. V dropped 3 bases and J dropped 9; count of bases not matched to a gene: 5. Per the germline V gene, CDR1 is SGHRS and CDR2 is YFSETQ. The CDR3 here is CASSSGAGGEQFL. CDR3 in DNA: TGCGCCAGCAGCTCAGGGGCGGGAGGTGAGCAGTTCCTC.

This clonotype was counted a few times. V gene TRBV24-1 combines with J gene TRBJ2-5; D perhaps matches TRBD1 (5 bases). The germline gives CDR1 KGHDR, CDR2 SFDVKD. V gave up 12 bases and J gave up 2 bases, with 15 bases separating them. The CDR3 contains 13 residues. CDR3 residues: CAASREGQETQYF. Written as DNA, the CDR3 is TGTGCCGCCTCCAGGGAAGGGCAAGAGACCCAGTACTTC.

This clonotype has only one observation. A much larger clone sits a single nucleotide away, making a read error possible. This chain uses TRBV2 with TRBJ2-2, with D tentatively TRBD2 (6 bases). Germline V lookup: CDR1 SNHLY, CDR2 FYNNEI. CDR3 size: 15 residues. The CDR3: CASSFGGRVTGELSF. The CDR3 DNA reads TGTGCCAGCAGCTTCGGGGGTCGGGTCACCGGGGAGCTGTCTTTT.

This clonotype was counted ten times or more. This chain links TRBV19 with TRBJ2-6, with a possible D match to TRBD2 (7 bases). This CDR3 has 16 amino acids. V lost 1 base and J lost 2, with 9 bases in between. Germline assignment: CDR1 LNHDA and CDR2 SQIVND (reference sequence). Here the CDR3 DNA reads TGTGCCAGTAGTATAGGGGGGGGGCCTGGGGCCAACGTCCTGACTTTC. This gives the protein CASSIGGGPGANVLTF.

As for this clonotype: Sequence at one end of the junction differs from germline and may be a read error. The rearrangement links TRBV20-1 to TRBJ2-2, with 8 positions matching TRBD2. The CDR3 runs 15 residues. CDR1 and CDR2 (germline): DFQATT, SNEGSKA (reference sequence). CDR3 sequence: CRANQAGVNTGELFF. CDR3 nucleotide sequence: TGCCGTGCGAACCAAGCGGGGGTAAACACTGGGGAGCTGTTTTTT.

The chain carries TRBV7-3 and TRBJ2-7; tentatively, D is TRBD1 (6 bases). The J call could be wrong; TRBJ2-1 is a better fit for the DNA end. The germline gives CDR1 SGHTA, CDR2 FQGTGA. This CDR3 region has 14 residues. The CDR3 protein is CASSLTLQGNEQFF. The CDR3 region has the DNA TGTGCCAGCAGCTTAACATTACAGGGAAATGAGCAGTTCTTC.

The chain carries TRBV20-1 and TRBJ2-1, with 15 bases matching TRBD2. CDR1 DFQATT and CDR2 SNEGSKA come from the germline V gene (reference sequence). The trim removed 4 bases at V and 1 base at J, leaving 11 bases unmatched. The CDR3 sequence is 19 residues long. As DNA, the CDR3 is TGCAGTGCTACCCGGACTAGCGGGGGGGGATTAGGTTCCTACAATGAGCAGTTCTTC. This sequence encodes CSATRTSGGGLGSYNEQFF.

The chain joins TRBV29-1 to TRBJ2-1; TRBD1 matches 7 bases. The ends lost 4 bases at V and 5 bases at J; junction bases unmatched: 14. The CDR3 runs 16 residues. Germline loops: CDR1 SQVTM, CDR2 ANQGSEA. The CDR3 DNA sequence: TGCAGCGTTGGTGGGTTTCGGGACAGCCACAACAATGAGCAGTTCTTC. Its protein is CSVGGFRDSHNNEQFF.